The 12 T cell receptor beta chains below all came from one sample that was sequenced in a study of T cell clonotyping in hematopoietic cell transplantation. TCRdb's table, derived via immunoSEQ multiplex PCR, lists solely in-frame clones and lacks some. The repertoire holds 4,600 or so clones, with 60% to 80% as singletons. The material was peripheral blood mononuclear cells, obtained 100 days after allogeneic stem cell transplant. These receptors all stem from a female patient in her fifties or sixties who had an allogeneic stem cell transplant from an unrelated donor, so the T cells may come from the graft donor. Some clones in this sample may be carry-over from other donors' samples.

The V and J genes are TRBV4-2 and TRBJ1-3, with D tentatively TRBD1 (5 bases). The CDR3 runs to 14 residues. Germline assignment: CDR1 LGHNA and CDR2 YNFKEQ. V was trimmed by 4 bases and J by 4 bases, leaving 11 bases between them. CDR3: CASSPEGAGNTIYF. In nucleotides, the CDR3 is TGTGCCAGCAGCCCCGAAGGGGCCGGAAACACCATATATTTT.

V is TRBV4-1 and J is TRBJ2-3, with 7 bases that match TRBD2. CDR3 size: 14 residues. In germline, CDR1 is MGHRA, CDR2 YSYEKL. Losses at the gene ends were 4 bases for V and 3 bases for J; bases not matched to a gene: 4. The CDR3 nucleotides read TGCGCCAGCAGCCCCTGGGGGGGAACAGATACGCAGTATTTT. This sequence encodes CASSPWGGTDTQYF.

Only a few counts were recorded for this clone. CDR3 bases: TGTGCCAGTAGTCGGACTAGCGGGTCTTACAATGAGCAGTTCTTC. It codes for CASSRTSGSYNEQFF. The chain combines TRBV19 with TRBJ2-1, with 11 bases aligning to TRBD2. Looked up from germline, CDR1 is LNHDA and CDR2 is SQIVND (reference sequence). The junction had 4 bases not matched to a gene; V was cut back by 5 bases and J by 4 bases. This CDR3 region has 15 residues.

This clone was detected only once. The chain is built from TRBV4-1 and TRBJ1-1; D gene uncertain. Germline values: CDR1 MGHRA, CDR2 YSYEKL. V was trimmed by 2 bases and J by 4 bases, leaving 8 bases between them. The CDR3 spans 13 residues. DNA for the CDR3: TGCGCCAGCAGCCAAAGGGCCGGCACTGAAGCTTTCTTT. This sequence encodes CASSQRAGTEAFF.

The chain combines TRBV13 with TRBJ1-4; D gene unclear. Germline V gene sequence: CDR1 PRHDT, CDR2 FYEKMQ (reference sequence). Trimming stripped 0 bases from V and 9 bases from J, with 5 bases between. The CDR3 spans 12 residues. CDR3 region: CASSLGSQKLFF. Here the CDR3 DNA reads TGTGCCAGCAGCTTAGGTAGTCAAAAACTGTTTTTT.

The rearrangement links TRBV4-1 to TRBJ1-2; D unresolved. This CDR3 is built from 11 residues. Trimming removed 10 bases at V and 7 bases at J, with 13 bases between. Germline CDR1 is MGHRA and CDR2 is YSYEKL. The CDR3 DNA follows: TGCGCCACCTCCGGAATGGGTGGCTACACCTTC. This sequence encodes CATSGMGGYTF.

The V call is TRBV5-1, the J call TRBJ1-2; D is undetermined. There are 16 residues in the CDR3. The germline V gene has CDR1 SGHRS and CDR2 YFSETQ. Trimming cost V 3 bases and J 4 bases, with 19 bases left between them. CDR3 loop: CASSSRESGSGYGYTF. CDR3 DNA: TGCGCCAGCAGCTCCCGGGAGTCGGGATCTGGCTATGGCTACACCTTC. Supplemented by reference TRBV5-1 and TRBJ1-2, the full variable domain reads KAGVTQTPRYLIKTRGQQVTLSCSPISGHRSVSWYQQTPGQGLQFLFEYFSETQRNKGNFPGRFSGRQFSNSRSEMNVSTLELGDSALYLCASSSRESGSGYGYTFGSGTRLTVV.

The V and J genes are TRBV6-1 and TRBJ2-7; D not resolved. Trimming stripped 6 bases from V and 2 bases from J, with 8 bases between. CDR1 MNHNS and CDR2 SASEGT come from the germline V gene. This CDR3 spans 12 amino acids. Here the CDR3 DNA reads TGTGCCAGCAGCCACGATACCTACGAGCAGTACTTC. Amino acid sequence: CASSHDTYEQYF.

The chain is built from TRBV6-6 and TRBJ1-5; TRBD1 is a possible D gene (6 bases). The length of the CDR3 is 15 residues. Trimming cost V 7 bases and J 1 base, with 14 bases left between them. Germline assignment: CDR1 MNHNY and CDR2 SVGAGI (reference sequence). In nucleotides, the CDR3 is TGTGCCAGCATCCCGGGGGGGGGCAGCAATCAGCCCCAGCATTTT. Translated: CASIPGGGSNQPQHF.

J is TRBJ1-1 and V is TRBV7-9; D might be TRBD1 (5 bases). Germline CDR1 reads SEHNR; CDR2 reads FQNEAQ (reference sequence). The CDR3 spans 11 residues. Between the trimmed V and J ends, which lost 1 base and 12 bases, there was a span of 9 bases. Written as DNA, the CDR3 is TGTGCCAGCAGCTTAGGACAGTCGACTTTCTTT. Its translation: CASSLGQSTFF.

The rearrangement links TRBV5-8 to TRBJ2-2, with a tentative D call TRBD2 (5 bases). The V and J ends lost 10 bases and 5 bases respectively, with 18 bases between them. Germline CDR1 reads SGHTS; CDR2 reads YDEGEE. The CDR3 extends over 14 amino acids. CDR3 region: CARRGRLLTGELFF. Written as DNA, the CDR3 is TGTGCCCGCCGAGGGCGCCTTCTTACCGGGGAGCTGTTTTTT.

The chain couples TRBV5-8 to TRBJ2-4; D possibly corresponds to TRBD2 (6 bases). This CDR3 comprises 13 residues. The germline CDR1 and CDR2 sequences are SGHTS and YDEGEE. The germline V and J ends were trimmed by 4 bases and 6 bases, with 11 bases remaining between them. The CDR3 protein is CASSLAGRNIQYF. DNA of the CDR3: TGTGCCAGCAGCCTCGCCGGGAGAAACATTCAGTACTTC.